Listed below are T cell receptor beta chains from one sample, sequenced in a study of blood T cell repertoires in COVID-19. Data came from immunoSEQ multiplex PCR; TCRdb stores just in-frame clones and leaves some out. The sample includes 150,000 to 200,000 clones, 80% of them seen just once. The sequencing input was peripheral blood. The receptors derive from a man between 60 and 75 years old with acute or convalescent COVID-19. CDR3s include the opening cysteine and the closing phenylalanine or tryptophan. The D gene is left open where the match is weak. Size tells how often a clone was seen (once, few, many) or the class of an expanded clone, and some rows leave it out.

clone_size j_call v_call d_call cdr3_nt cdr3_aa
- TRBJ1-1 TRBV19 TRBD1 TGTGCCAGTAGTCCGTACAGGGGTGCCCTATTGAACACCGAAGCTTTCTTT CASSPYRGALLNTEAFF
- TRBJ2-7 TRBV4-2 TRBD2 TGTGCCAGCAGCCAGCCTACTAGCGGGGGCTTTAGGGACGAGCAGTACTTC CASSQPTSGGFRDEQYF
- TRBJ2-7 TRBV5-1 TRBD2 TGCGCCAGCAGCTATAGCGGGAGTAATCCCGAGCAGTACTTC CASSYSGSNPEQYF
once TRBJ2-3 TRBV29-1 - TGCAGCGTTGAACAGGGGATAACAGATACGCAGTATTTT CSVEQGITDTQYF
- TRBJ2-1 TRBV3-1/TRBV3-2 TRBD2 TGTGCCAGCAGCCAAGAATGGACTAGCGAAATAGACAATGAGCAGTTCTTC CASSQEWTSEIDNEQFF
few TRBJ2-7 TRBV7-2 - TGTGCCAGCAGCTTAGTCGACGAGCAGTACTTC CASSLVDEQYF
- TRBJ1-6 TRBV7-3 TRBD1 TGTGCCAGCAGCTTATATGGGACAGCAAATTCACCCCTCCACTTT CASSLYGTANSPLHF
- TRBJ1-4 TRBV30 - TGTGCCTGGAGTATTTCAGGGGCGTCCTTTGAAAAACTGTTTTTT CAWSISGASFEKLFF
- TRBJ2-6 TRBV29-1 TRBD1 TGCAGCGTTGAAGAAGGGACAGGGGTCTACTCTGGGGCCAACGTCCTGACTTTC CSVEEGTGVYSGANVLTF
once TRBJ1-5 TRBV7-9 - TGTGCCAGCAGCTGGTCCCGCGGGGAAGGTAATCAGCCCCAGCATTTT CASSWSRGEGNQPQHF
- TRBJ1-5 TRBV7-2 - TGTGCCAGCAGCCCAAGCAATCAGCCCCAGCATTTT CASSPSNQPQHF
- TRBJ2-5 TRBV7-3 - TGTGCCAGCAGCCCCCGCCGGGGGGAGACCCAGTACTTC CASSPRRGETQYF
- TRBJ2-1 TRBV3-1/TRBV3-2 TRBD2 TGTGCCAGCAGCCAGGGACTAGCGGGGGGCTACAATGAGCAGTTCTTC CASSQGLAGGYNEQFF
few TRBJ2-3 TRBV5-6 TRBD1 TGTGCCAGCAAAAGTGTGGACAGGGGTTCAACAGATACGCAGTATTTT CASKSVDRGSTDTQYF
- TRBJ1-1 TRBV11-2 - TGTGCCAGCAGCTTAGGTATTGGTCCCGGTGAAGCTTTCTTT CASSLGIGPGEAFF
- TRBJ1-5 TRBV30 TRBD1 TGTGCCTGGAGTACAGGGGCCCATCAGCCCCAGCATTTT CAWSTGAHQPQHF
- TRBJ1-6 TRBV6-4 TRBD1 TGTGCCAGCACCCGGGGGACAGCCTATAATTCACCCCTCCACTTT CASTRGTAYNSPLHF
- TRBJ1-1 TRBV7-8 - - CASSFTNIVGQGAVF
- TRBJ2-3 TRBV18 - TGTGCCAGCTCACCCCAGGAGGGATCCACAGATACGCAGTATTTT CASSPQEGSTDTQYF
- TRBJ2-7 TRBV28 TRBD2 TGTGCCAGCAGTCCTGCCTCCGGGACTAGCGGATACGAGCAGTACTTC CASSPASGTSGYEQYF
- TRBJ2-7 TRBV15 TRBD1 TGTGCCACCAGCAGAGGGGACAGGGGGCACCTCTACGAGCAGTACTTC CATSRGDRGHLYEQYF
- TRBJ2-3 TRBV27 TRBD2 TGTGCCAGCACCCGGGAGCGGGGAAGCACAGATACGCAGTATTTT CASTRERGSTDTQYF
- TRBJ2-3 TRBV7-2 - TGTGCCAGCAGCCCCCCCCGGGGTAGGGTGGGAGATACGCAGTATTTT CASSPPRGRVGDTQYF
- TRBJ1-3 TRBV6-5 - TGTGCCAGCAAGAGATCGGAGGGAGTTGGTAACACCATATATTTT CASKRSEGVGNTIYF
- TRBJ2-3 TRBV7-9 - TGTGCCAGCAGCGAAGGACTACTTGCTTACACAGATACGCAGTATTTT CASSEGLLAYTDTQYF
once TRBJ2-3 TRBV27 TRBD2 TGTGCCAGCAGGATAGCGGGGGGCACAGATACGCAGTATTTT CASRIAGGTDTQYF
once TRBJ1-5 TRBV6-2/TRBV6-3 TRBD1 TGTGCCAGCAGTTGGGGGACAGGTACACTCGGTCAGCCCCAGCATTTT CASSWGTGTLGQPQHF
- TRBJ1-2 TRBV5-4 TRBD1 TGTGCCAGCAGCTCCGGACAGGCCAACTATGGCTACACCTTC CASSSGQANYGYTF
- TRBJ2-1 TRBV7-2 TRBD2 TGTGCCAGCAGCTCTGCCGGGACTAGCGGGCCTAATGAGCAGTTCTTC CASSSAGTSGPNEQFF
- TRBJ2-7 TRBV4-3 - TGCGCCAGCAGCCAAGTACGGGGGAGCGCCTACGAGCAGTACTTC CASSQVRGSAYEQYF
- TRBJ2-7 TRBV30 - TGTGCCTGGAGTGTACTAAGCTACGAGCAGTACTTC CAWSVLSYEQYF
- TRBJ1-2 TRBV6-5 - TGTGCCAGCAGTTACCATACGCAGGGCGACTATGGCTACACCTTC CASSYHTQGDYGYTF
- TRBJ2-3 TRBV27 - TGTGCCAGCAGTTTTCGCAGGGACACAGATACGCAGTATTTT CASSFRRDTDTQYF
- TRBJ1-2 TRBV5-4 - TGTGCCAGCAGCTTCCCACAGGGTTCGGCCCTAGGTGGCTACACCTTC CASSFPQGSALGGYTF
- TRBJ2-3 TRBV9 TRBD2 TGTGCCAGCAGCTGGACTAGCGGGAGCCCTAGCACAGATACGCAGTATTTT CASSWTSGSPSTDTQYF
once TRBJ2-1 TRBV2 TRBD2 TGTGCCAGCAGTGGGGTACTAGCGGGAGGATCTGAGCAGTTCTTC CASSGVLAGGSEQFF
- TRBJ1-6 TRBV6-5 TRBD1 TGTGCCAGCAGTTACACCCCGCCGACAGGGGTTTCACCCCTCCACTTT CASSYTPPTGVSPLHF
- TRBJ2-3 TRBV5-1 - TGCGCCAGCAGCTTGGCCTCTAGCTTCGCAGATACGCAGTATTTT CASSLASSFADTQYF
- TRBJ1-5 TRBV10-2 - TGCGCCAGCAGAGAGGGCCTCAATCAGCCCCAGCATTTT CASREGLNQPQHF
- TRBJ1-3 TRBV30 - TGTGCCGGAGGTACTGGAAACACCATATATTTT CAGGTGNTIYF
- TRBJ2-7 TRBV19 - TGTGCCAGTCGATTGGAGCCGAAGTACGAGCAGTACTTC CASRLEPKYEQYF
- TRBJ2-7 TRBV19 - TGTGCCAGTAGTATTTCACCAGCCGCTAGCTCCGAGCAGTACTTC CASSISPAASSEQYF
- TRBJ2-3 TRBV6-2/TRBV6-3 TRBD2 TGTGCCAGCAGTTACTCGATTCTTAGCGGGGGGGCCTGGACAGATACGCAGTATTTT CASSYSILSGGAWTDTQYF
once TRBJ2-7 TRBV27 TRBD2 TGTGCCAGCAGTTTATCGTCAACTAGCGCGACCTACGAGCAGTACTTC CASSLSSTSATYEQYF
- TRBJ2-2 TRBV5-1 - TGCGCCAGCAGCTTGCCCACTCCGAACACCGGGGAGCTGTTTTTT CASSLPTPNTGELFF
- TRBJ1-1 TRBV6-2/TRBV6-3 - TGTGCCAGCAGTAACTCGCAGGGGAAAGCTTTCTTT CASSNSQGKAFF
few TRBJ1-3 TRBV5-4 TRBD1 TGTGCCAGCAGCCATCGACAGGGGGCTTCAGGAAACACCATATATTTT CASSHRQGASGNTIYF
- TRBJ2-7 TRBV11-2 TRBD1 TGTGCCAGCAGCTTTTTAGGGGGCTACTACGAGCAGTACTTC CASSFLGGYYEQYF
- TRBJ2-3 TRBV7-2 TRBD2 TGTGCCAGCACGTGGGGGGGAGCTACGCAGTATTTT CASTWGGATQYF
few TRBJ2-7 TRBV5-1 TRBD2 TGCGCCAGCAGCCTAGCGGGGGGAACCTACGAGCAGTACTTC CASSLAGGTYEQYF
- TRBJ2-3 TRBV7-9 TRBD2 TGTGCCAGCAGCTCGGGGGGACTAGCGGCGTTCACAGATACGCAGTATTTT CASSSGGLAAFTDTQYF
- TRBJ2-1 TRBV2 TRBD2 TGTGCCAGCGGGGCGACGGGAGGGCCCTCCTACAATGAGCAGTTCTTC CASGATGGPSYNEQFF
once TRBJ1-6 TRBV13 TRBD1 TGTGCCAGCAGCTGGACAGGGAACAGGTCACCCCTCCACTTT CASSWTGNRSPLHF
- TRBJ2-5 TRBV29-1 - TGCAGCGTTGAGGGAGCGTTCGGGGTAGAGACCCAGTACTTC CSVEGAFGVETQYF
- TRBJ2-7 TRBV27 - TGTGCCATTACCTTACAGGGAGTCTACGAGCAGTACTTC CAITLQGVYEQYF
- TRBJ1-4 TRBV25-1 - TGTGCCAGCAAGAGGTCTAATGAAAAACTGTTTTTT CASKRSNEKLFF
- TRBJ2-1 TRBV10-1 - TGCGCCAGCAGTACCTGCCAGGGGTACAATGAGCAGTTCTTC CASSTCQGYNEQFF
- TRBJ2-5 TRBV2 - TGTGCCAGCAGAGCGACAGAGTACCAAGAGACCCAGTACTTC CASRATEYQETQYF
- TRBJ2-7 TRBV6-5 - TGTGCCAGCAGTTCTGCCGCTGGAACAGGGAACGAGCAGTACTTC CASSSAAGTGNEQYF